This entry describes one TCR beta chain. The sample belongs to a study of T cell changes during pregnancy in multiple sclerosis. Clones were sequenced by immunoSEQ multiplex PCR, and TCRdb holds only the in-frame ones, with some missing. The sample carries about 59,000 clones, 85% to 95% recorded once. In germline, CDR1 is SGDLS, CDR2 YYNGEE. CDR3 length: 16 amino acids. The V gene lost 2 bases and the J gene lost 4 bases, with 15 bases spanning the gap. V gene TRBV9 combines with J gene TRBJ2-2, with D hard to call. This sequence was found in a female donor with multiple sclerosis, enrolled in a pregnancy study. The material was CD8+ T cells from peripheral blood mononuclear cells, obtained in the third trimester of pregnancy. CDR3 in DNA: TGTGCCAGCAGCGTGAAAATGGAGATCCCCACCGGGGAGCTGTTTTTT. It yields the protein CASSVKMEIPTGELFF.